This entry is about one T cell receptor (beta chain). This clonotype turned up a few times. The target of this receptor is not known. Base qualities are not at hand, and no much larger clone is one base apart. The CDR3 goes from the cysteine to the phenylalanine over 17 residues. Only CDR3 DNA remains: 51 bases, in frame from the first base. V loses 3 bases at its end and J loses 4 bases; junction bases beyond the gene matches: 8. The germline V gene specifies MDHEN as CDR1 and SYDVKM as CDR2. This sample is part of a study of T cell repertoires in cytomegalovirus infection (dated by TCRdb to about 2019). For context, the study as a whole: The peptide stimulations were aimed at well-studied HLA-B-restricted epitopes as well as recently identified HLA-C-restricted CMV epitopes, whose presentation resists viral immunomodulation. Donor HLA type was relevant to the analysis, because carriage of CMV infection together with the matching HLA type was indicated by public TCR beta signatures.

Interpreted using the paper, the treatment or condition label stands for: in vitro stimulation with specific CMV peptide epitopes to enrich CMV-specific T cells. Overall results and qualifications from the work: The ex vivo response was dominated by HLA-C-restricted CMV-specific TCR beta clonotypes, which also provided the single most frequent clonotype in two of eight donors. In both this cohort and an independent roughly 350-donor cohort, the cumulative frequency of public TCR beta family members distinguished carriers of CMV infection plus the relevant HLA type.

TCRdb shows the sequencer as Illumina HiSeq 1500. Using fastp at Q25 and MiXCR, TCRdb reprocessed the public reads and kept productive beta chains. Each entry merges the rows of one CDR3 protein and shows their most common DNA and genes. This sample has roughly 500,000 distinct CDR3 sequences in its table, and around 35% of those were observed once. Roughly 17% of the sample is taken by the ten largest. The sequence is built from TRBV28 and TRBJ2-6; a stretch of 8 junction bases matches TRBD1. The source is a human donor in good health (CMV status not recorded). Some clones in this sample may be carry-over from other donors' samples. Source: cultured PBMCs, taken from culture after CMV antigen stimulation. This receptor carries the CDR3 CASSFSGGWSGANVLTF. The DNA sequence is as follows: TGTGCCAGCAGTTTTTCAGGGGGCTGGTCCGGGGCCAACGTCCTGACTTTC. The variable domain in full, with residues beyond the CDR3 obtained from the reference TRBV28 and TRBJ2-6 genes, is DVKVTQSSRYLVKRTGEKVFLECVQDMDHENMFWYRQDPGLGLRLIYFSYDVKMKEKGDIPEGYSVSREKKERFSLILESASTNQTSMYLCASSFSGGWSGANVLTFGAGSRLTVL.